These T cell receptor beta chains were read from a single sample in a study of T cell repertoires in cytomegalovirus infection. TCRdb reprocessed the reads via MiXCR and lists one record per CDR3 protein. The sample holds roughly 250,000 distinct CDR3 sequences; over 9% are singletons and the top ten take 1.5% to 2%. Material: PBMCs. These receptors were obtained from a human donor in good health (CMV status not recorded). Some clones in this sample may be carry-over from other donors' samples. The CDR3 runs from the conserved cysteine through the conserved F or W. A D gene is named only where the DNA matches it firmly. The size field is filled for only some rows; it gives once, few, many or a size class.

J gene | V gene | clone size | D gene | CDR3 DNA | CDR3 protein
TRBJ2-7 | TRBV12-3/TRBV12-4 | many | . | TGTGCCAGCGGCCAGTTGCTCTACGAGCAGTACTTC | CASGQLLYEQYF
TRBJ2-3 | TRBV29-1 | . | TRBD2 | TGCAGCGTTACAAGCGGGAGACCAGATACGCAGTATTTT | CSVTSGRPDTQYF
TRBJ1-1 | TRBV5-6 | . | . | TGTGCCAGCACCCAAGGGATGAACACTGAAGCTTTCTTT | CASTQGMNTEAFF
TRBJ2-2 | TRBV5-4 | few | . | TGTGCCAGCAGCCGCGGCGGTGTCCCATCGAACACCGGGGAGCTGTTTTTT | CASSRGGVPSNTGELFF
TRBJ1-3 | TRBV11-2 | . | . | TGTGCCAGCAGCTCCCTCAGAACCTCTGGAAACACCATATATTTT | CASSSLRTSGNTIYF
TRBJ2-1 | TRBV7-8 | . | . | TGTGCCAGCAGCTTAGCCGGTTCCACAGGGAATGAGCAGTTCTTC | CASSLAGSTGNEQFF
TRBJ1-4 | TRBV7-9 | . | TRBD1 | TGTGCCAGCAGCGGCGGACAGGGTGTGGGCGAAAAACTGTTTTTT | CASSGGQGVGEKLFF
TRBJ1-5 | TRBV7-2 | many | . | TGTGCCAGCAGCCTCCCCGAGGGAGGGAGATATAGCAATCAGCCCCAGCATTTT | CASSLPEGGRYSNQPQHF
TRBJ2-3 | TRBV2 | . | . | TGTGCCAGCAACCTGGACAGCCCGGGAGATACGCAGTATTTT | CASNLDSPGDTQYF
TRBJ2-5 | TRBV7-2 | many | . | TGTGCCAGCAGCCCCCAGGCGGGGAGCCAAGAGACCCAGTACTTC | CASSPQAGSQETQYF
TRBJ2-1 | TRBV6-2/TRBV6-3 | few | . | TGTGCCAGCAGTTCGACGGGTGGGGTTAATGAGCAGTTCTTC | CASSSTGGVNEQFF
TRBJ2-7 | TRBV7-2 | many | TRBD1 | TGTGCCAGCAGCTTGGGGGCGGGGACAGGTATATACGAGCAGTACTTC | CASSLGAGTGIYEQYF
TRBJ1-6 | TRBV7-2 | many | . | TGTGCCAGCAGCTTAGGGACGGCAGGGAGCTCCTATAATTCACCCCTCCACTTT | CASSLGTAGSSYNSPLHF
TRBJ2-5 | TRBV6-2/TRBV6-3 | many | TRBD1 | TGTGCCAGCACCCCTTTAACACAGGGGGCGCGGGAGACCCAGTACTTC | CASTPLTQGARETQYF
TRBJ2-3 | TRBV28 | many | TRBD2 | TGTGCCAGCAGTTCGGCGACTAGCGGGTATAAGGGGACGCAGTATTTT | CASSSATSGYKGTQYF
TRBJ2-5 | TRBV7-3 | many | TRBD2 | TGTGCCAGCACCACCGGGGGGGAAAGTGGAGAGACCCAGTACTTC | CASTTGGESGETQYF
TRBJ2-2 | TRBV11-3 | . | TRBD1 | TGTGCCAGCAGCTCCCGGACAGGGGGGAACACCGGGGAGCTGTTTTTT | CASSSRTGGNTGELFF
TRBJ1-5 | TRBV7-2 | many | . | TGTGCCAGCAGCTTAACGAGGGGGGGCAATCAGCCCCAGCATTTT | CASSLTRGGNQPQHF
TRBJ2-1 | TRBV7-9 | many | TRBD1 | TGTGCCAGCAGCCGGACAGGGGCCAATGAGCAGTTCTTC | CASSRTGANEQFF
TRBJ2-7 | TRBV28 | . | . | TGTGCCAGCGCTGAGATGAAAGGGACAAGGGGCGAGCAGTACTTC | CASAEMKGTRGEQYF
TRBJ1-5 | TRBV12-3/TRBV12-4 | few | . | TGTGCCAGCAGCCTTGAGGAAGGGCTTCATCAGCCCCAGCATTTT | CASSLEEGLHQPQHF
TRBJ2-3 | TRBV29-1 | few | TRBD2 | TGCAGCGTCGCCGGACTAGCGGGGGCCTCAGATACGCAGTATTTT | CSVAGLAGASDTQYF
TRBJ1-2 | TRBV7-9 | . | . | TGTGCCAGCAGCTCCTCAGGACAATTAAGGGACGAGGGCTACACCTTC | CASSSSGQLRDEGYTF
TRBJ2-3 | TRBV7-2 | many | TRBD2 | TGTGCCAGCAGCTTAGATAGTAGCGGGAGGGCAGATACGCAGTATTTT | CASSLDSSGRADTQYF
TRBJ2-3 | TRBV6-2/TRBV6-3 | many | TRBD2 | TGTGCCAGCAGTTACGGTCGGGGGGTCACAGATACGCAGTATTTT | CASSYGRGVTDTQYF
TRBJ1-1 | TRBV29-1 | few | TRBD1 | TGCGCATTGTCCGGGACAGGGACTACTGAAGCTTTCTTT | CALSGTGTTEAFF
TRBJ1-5 | TRBV28 | many | TRBD1 | TGTGCCAGCAGTAAAGCGCAGGGGGGAAATCAGCCCCAGCATTTT | CASSKAQGGNQPQHF
TRBJ2-2 | TRBV6-2/TRBV6-3 | many | . | TGTGCCAGCAGACCTAGCTCTGTCGGGGAGCTGTTTTTT | CASRPSSVGELFF
TRBJ1-1 | TRBV5-1 | . | TRBD1 | TGCGCCAGCAGCTGGACCGGGACAGGGGGCGAAACTGAAGCTTTCTTT | CASSWTGTGGETEAFF
TRBJ2-7 | TRBV19 | . | TRBD1 | TGTGCCAGTAGTATGTCCAGGGGGCCGTACGAGCAGTACTTC | CASSMSRGPYEQYF
TRBJ2-5 | TRBV7-2 | many | TRBD2 | TGTGCCAGCAGCCAGACTAGCGGGGGGGCTAATGTAATGGAGACCCAGTACTTC | CASSQTSGGANVMETQYF
TRBJ2-2 | TRBV14 | . | . | TGTGCCAGCAGCCCCGCGGGGGCCCCGAACACCGGGGAGCTGTTTTTT | CASSPAGAPNTGELFF
TRBJ2-3 | TRBV6-6 | few | TRBD1 | TGTGCCAGCATACAGGGGGCGCCGACAGATACGCAGTATTTT | CASIQGAPTDTQYF
TRBJ2-5 | TRBV6-4 | . | TRBD1 | TGTGCCAGCATGGGACAGGGAGGAGAGACCCAGTACTTC | CASMGQGGETQYF
TRBJ1-4 | TRBV18 | few | TRBD1 | TGTGCCAGCTCTCTGGACAGGAGGAATGAAAAACTGTTTTTT | CASSLDRRNEKLFF
TRBJ1-3 | TRBV29-1 | . | . | TGCAGCGTTGCTCCGCTTAGCTCTGGAAACACCATATATTTT | CSVAPLSSGNTIYF
TRBJ2-1 | TRBV12-3/TRBV12-4 | few | . | TGTGCCAGCAGTTTAGCGATCCTAGTGGGCAATGAGCAGTTCTTC | CASSLAILVGNEQFF
TRBJ2-7 | TRBV20-1 | few | TRBD1 | TGCAGTGCTAGAGGACCGGGACAGGGGCTGTCCCCAACGGAGCAGTACTTC | CSARGPGQGLSPTEQYF
TRBJ2-7 | TRBV7-2 | many | . | TGTGCCAGCAGCTTTAATACAGGACTCCTAAGCTCCTACGAGCAGTACTTC | CASSFNTGLLSSYEQYF
TRBJ1-2 | TRBV7-9 | many | . | TGTGCCAGCAGCTTAGACTATGGCTACACCTTC | CASSLDYGYTF
TRBJ1-2 | TRBV7-2 | many | . | TGTGCCAGCAGCTTAGCGCCAGCTAACTATGGCTACACCTTC | CASSLAPANYGYTF
TRBJ2-2 | TRBV7-7 | few | . | TGTGCCAGCAGTCAGAGTCGGGGAGCGAACACCGGGGAGCTGTTTTTT | CASSQSRGANTGELFF
TRBJ2-1 | TRBV5-1 | . | . | TGCGCCAGCGGAGAGACTAATTACAATGAGCAGTTCTTC | CASGETNYNEQFF
TRBJ2-1 | TRBV7-2 | many | TRBD2 | TGTGCCAGCAGCCTTACTAGCGGGGGGGCCTACAATGAGCAGTTCTTC | CASSLTSGGAYNEQFF
TRBJ1-4 | TRBV28 | many | . | TGTGCCAGCAGTTTAAGCAGCATTAATGAAAAACTGTTTTTT | CASSLSSINEKLFF
TRBJ1-2 | TRBV6-1 | . | . | TGTGCCAGCAGTGAAGAGGGACTAGGTGGCTACACCTTC | CASSEEGLGGYTF
TRBJ1-1 | TRBV5-6 | . | . | TGTGCCAGCAGCTTGGACGAGGGGACTGAAGCTTTCTTT | CASSLDEGTEAFF
TRBJ1-6 | TRBV10-3 | . | . | TGTGCCATCAGTGGTGGAGAAAATAATTCACCCCTCCACTTT | CAISGGENNSPLHF
TRBJ2-5 | TRBV2 | . | TRBD2 | TGTGCCAGCATCGCGGGAGGGCAAGAGACCCAGTACTTC | CASIAGGQETQYF
TRBJ1-5 | TRBV7-2 | many | . | TGTGCCAGCAGCTTAGCGAAGGGGTGGAATCAGCCCCAGCATTTT | CASSLAKGWNQPQHF